These 4 T cell receptor beta chains came from one sample sequenced in a study of T cell repertoires in ileal Crohn's disease. The assay was immunoSEQ multiplex PCR, and TCRdb's table has in-frame clones only and misses some. The data show fewer than 10,000 clones, less than 85% seen once. Sequencing was performed on ileal tissue. Receptors were obtained from an adult with Crohn's disease.

In this sample, this clone turned up a few times. The gene calls are TRBV5-1 and TRBJ1-4; TRBD1 is a possible D gene (5 bases). Germline V gene data show CDR1 as SGHRS and CDR2 as YFSETQ. The CDR3 runs to 15 residues. Trimming cost V 0 bases and J 2 bases, with 8 bases left between them. CDR3 DNA sequence: TGCGCCAGCAGCTTGGTGGCAGGGACTAATGAAAAACTGTTTTTT. It is translated as CASSLVAGTNEKLFF.

V gene TRBV7-9 combines with J gene TRBJ2-7, with 9 bases identical to TRBD2. The CDR3 has 14 amino acids. Trimming at V came to 5 bases and at J to 3 bases, leaving 5 bases not matched to a gene. Per the germline V gene, CDR1 is SEHNR and CDR2 is FQNEAQ (reference sequence). CDR3 sequence: CASSRGGGIYEQYF. The CDR3 DNA follows: TGTGCCAGCAGCCGCGGGGGGGGGATCTACGAGCAGTACTTC.

The chain is built from TRBV7-2 and TRBJ2-1; 10 nucleotides match TRBD1. Germline V gives CDR1 SGHTA, CDR2 FQGNSA. The CDR3 runs 13 residues. Trimming cost V 5 bases and J 9 bases; bases outside gene matches: 4. The CDR3 DNA sequence: TGTGCCAGCAGCATGACAGGGGGCGGTGAGCAGTTCTTC. This encodes CASSMTGGGEQFF.

V is TRBV6-5 and J is TRBJ2-7, with D unresolved. CDR3 length: 11 amino acids. Germline V gene data show CDR1 as MNHEY and CDR2 as SVGAGI. V was cut by 6 bases and J by 5 bases, with 8 bases left in between. This CDR3 is CASSPRNEQYF. CDR3 coding DNA: TGTGCCAGCAGCCCGCGGAACGAGCAGTACTTC.